What follows are 8 T cell receptor beta chains derived from one specimen sequenced in a study. TCRdb independently ran MiXCR on the 5' RACE reads; one entry per CDR3 protein. The data contain some 44,000 distinct CDR3 sequences, roughly 30% of them singletons. The sample consisted of tumor-infiltrating memory CD4+ T cells sorted from the breast tumor. The subset: memory CD4+ T cells, CD4+CD45RO+CD25-. The receptors were sampled from a female donor with breast cancer.

CDR3 amino acids: CASSYHQGKDTQYF. The CDR3 nucleotides read TGTGCCAGCAGCTATCACCAGGGAAAAGATACGCAGTATTTT. The rearrangement uses TRBV5-4 and TRBJ2-3, with D possibly matching TRBD1 (5 bases). Deletions cut 3 bases from V and 5 bases from J, with 13 bases between. CDR3 size: 14 residues. The germline V gene has CDR1 SGHNT and CDR2 YYREEE (reference sequence). Combining the CDR3 with reference TRBV5-4 and TRBJ2-3 gives the whole variable domain ETGVTQSPTHLIKTRGQQVTLRCSSQSGHNTVSWYQQALGQGPQFIFQYYREEENGRGNFPPRFSGLQFPNYSSELNVNALELDDSALYLCASSYHQGKDTQYFGPGTRLTVL.

The CDR3 loop is CASSGRLAGADTQYF. The CDR3 DNA follows: TGTGCCAGCAGCGGAAGACTAGCTGGGGCAGATACGCAGTATTTT. The chain has TRBV9 and TRBJ2-3; 7 bases match TRBD2. Germline values: CDR1 SGDLS, CDR2 YYNGEE. V shed 3 bases and J 4 bases; nucleotides not matched to a gene: 8. The CDR3 extends over 15 amino acids.

Concerning this clonotype: This may come from a read error, since a much larger clone is one base off. The CDR3 nucleotides read TGCAGTGCTAGAGCCTCGTCAGGGGGCTTCTCTAACTATGGCTACACCTTC. This sequence encodes CSARASSGGFSNYGYTF. The chain joins TRBV20-1 to TRBJ1-2; 8 bases are a match to TRBD1. Per the germline V gene, CDR1 is DFQATT and CDR2 is SNEGSKA (reference sequence). The CDR3 has 17 amino acids. J gave up 0 bases and V 1 base, and 10 bases lay outside the gene matches.

This clonotype has a handful of counts. V gene TRBV3-1 combines with J gene TRBJ2-7, with TRBD2 matching 8 bases. The V gene end was trimmed by 3 bases and the J gene end by 6 bases; junction bases not matched to a gene: 7. The CDR3 runs to 14 residues. Germline lookup yields CDR1 LGHDT and CDR2 YNNKEL (reference sequence). The CDR3 loop is CASSQGLESGEQYF. CDR3 sequence (DNA): TGTGCCAGCAGCCAGGGACTAGAGTCGGGCGAGCAGTACTTC.

This chain uses TRBV20-1 with TRBJ2-6, with unresolved D. This CDR3 contains 13 residues. Trimming took off 5 bases at V and 1 base at J, with 6 bases between the two ends. Germline-derived CDR1 and CDR2 are DFQATT and SNEGSKA (reference sequence). CDR3 DNA: TGCAGTGCTCCACCTTCTGGGGCCAACGTCCTGACTTTC. As protein: CSAPPSGANVLTF.

The CDR3 loop reads CASSQDRVKAFF. The CDR3 region has the DNA TGTGCCAGCAGCCAAGATCGGGTAAAGGCTTTCTTT. V and J are TRBV3-1 and TRBJ1-1; no definite D call. The germline V and J ends were trimmed by 0 bases and 11 bases, with 10 bases remaining between them. The germline V gene has CDR1 LGHDT and CDR2 YNNKEL (reference sequence). This CDR3 spans 12 amino acids.

This clonotype showed up many times. The rearrangement links TRBV4-3 to TRBJ2-5; D not resolved. V lost 1 base and J 5 bases, leaving 11 bases between the germline ends. From germline, CDR1 is LGHNA and CDR2 YSLEER. The CDR3 has 14 amino acids. The CDR3 nucleotides are TGCGCCAGCAGCCAAGCTCTCCGTCGGGAGACCCAGTACTTC. Translation: CASSQALRRETQYF.

This clonotype showed up just a few times. This chain connects TRBV7-9 to TRBJ2-1; 9 bases are a match to TRBD1. J lost 5 bases, V lost 2 bases, and 7 bases had no gene match. This CDR3 comprises 16 residues. Germline V CDR1 and CDR2: SEHNR, FQNEAQ (reference sequence). This chain's CDR3 is CASSLLTGGPNNEQFF. The CDR3 nucleotides read TGTGCCAGCAGCTTATTAACAGGGGGCCCCAACAATGAGCAGTTCTTC.